The source of this TCR beta chain is a study of blood T cell repertoires in COVID-19. In the study overall: There were acute and convalescent COVID-19 samples, and they came from the United States, Italy and Spain. PBMCs, B-cell-depleted T cells, or T cells provided the cDNA or gDNA that made up the material.

This clone was seen a few times. Original methodology: Quantification of nucleated cells was approximated via reference gene primer amplification. Sequenced by immunoSEQ multiplex PCR; TCRdb stores in-frame clones only, minus some. That table gives V, J and clone size, and the DNA gave D and trimming. The sample consists of 35,000 to 50,000 clones, approximately 85% of them appearing once. The sequencing input was peripheral blood. The TCR comes from a woman in her 70s in a cohort sampled during active COVID-19.

CDR3 amino acids: CASSRGLTDSYEQYF. The CDR3 DNA reads TGTGCCAGCAGCCGGGGACTGACCGACTCCTACGAGCAGTACTTC. This chain joins TRBV7-9 and TRBJ2-7; D may be TRBD2 (6 bases). Germline V gene sequence: CDR1 SEHNR, CDR2 FQNEAQ (reference sequence). The CDR3 sequence is 15 residues long. V lost 5 bases and J 0 bases, leaving 14 bases between the germline ends.